The text below deals with one TCR beta chain. The target antigen is unknown. The data belong to a study of Ad26.COV2.S vaccination and SARS-CoV-2 variants. Specified treatment: around 19 received Ad26.COV2.S at low or high dose, single or two shots; several received placebo; per-sample allocation not given. Material that was analyzed had been drawn on day 63 after the first vaccine or placebo injection. Vaccination used an Ad26 vector expressing Wuhan-strain SARS-CoV-2 spike. Trimming left V 5 bases short and J 5 bases short, with 10 bases between. CDR3 length: 13 amino acids. Per germline, CDR1 SGHNT and CDR2 YYREEE (reference sequence). Study outcomes and limitations: The breadth of spike-specific CD8+ and CD4+ T cell responses after vaccination was reportedly substantial.

Profiling relied on immunoSEQ multiplex PCR, and the TCRdb table lists in-frame clones only, not all of them. The table has about 410,000 clones, 75% to 90% seen once. Here the sequenced sample was peripheral blood, taken in a trial of Ad26.COV2.S vaccine versus placebo. V usage is TRBV5-4 and J usage is TRBJ2-2; D unresolved. The TCR sequence derives from a person between 18 and 60 years old who received the Ad26.COV2.S COVID-19 vaccine or a placebo. CDR3 region: CASRVGLTGELFF. As DNA, the CDR3 is TGTGCCAGCAGGGTGGGGTTAACCGGGGAGCTGTTTTTT.